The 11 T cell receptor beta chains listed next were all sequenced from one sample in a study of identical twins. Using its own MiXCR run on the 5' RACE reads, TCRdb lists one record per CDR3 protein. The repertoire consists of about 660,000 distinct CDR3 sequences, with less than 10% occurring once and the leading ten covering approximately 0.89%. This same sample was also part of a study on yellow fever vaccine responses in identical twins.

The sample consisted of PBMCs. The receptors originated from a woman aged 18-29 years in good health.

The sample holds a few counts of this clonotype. CDR3 DNA sequence: TGTGCCAGCAGTTCATCGGGACTAGCGGGGGACACAGATACGCAGTATTTT. This gives the protein CASSSSGLAGDTDTQYF. V is TRBV12-3 or TRBV12-4 and J is TRBJ2-3; 14 nucleotides align to TRBD2. The CDR3 spans 17 residues. V was clipped by 4 bases and J by 2 bases; unmatched bases: 5.

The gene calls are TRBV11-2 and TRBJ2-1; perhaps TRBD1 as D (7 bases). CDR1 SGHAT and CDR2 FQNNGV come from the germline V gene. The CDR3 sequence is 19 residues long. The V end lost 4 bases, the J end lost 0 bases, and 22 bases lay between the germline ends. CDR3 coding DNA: TGTGCCAGCAGCTCTACGGCAGGGGGGTTGTTTGACTCCTACAATGAGCAGTTCTTC. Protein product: CASSSTAGGLFDSYNEQFF. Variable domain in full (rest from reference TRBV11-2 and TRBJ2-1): EAGVAQSPRYKIIEKRQSVAFWCNPISGHATLYWYQQILGQGPKLLIQFQNNGVVDDSQLPKDRFSAERLKGVDSTLKIQPAKLEDSAVYLCASSSTAGGLFDSYNEQFFGPGTRLTVL.

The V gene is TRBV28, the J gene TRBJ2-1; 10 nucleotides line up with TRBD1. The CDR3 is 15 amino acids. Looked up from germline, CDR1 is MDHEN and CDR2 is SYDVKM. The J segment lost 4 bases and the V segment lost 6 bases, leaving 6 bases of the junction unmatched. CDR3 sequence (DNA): TGTGCCAGCAGCACGACAGGGGGCGCTTACAATGAGCAGTTCTTC. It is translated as CASSTTGGAYNEQFF.

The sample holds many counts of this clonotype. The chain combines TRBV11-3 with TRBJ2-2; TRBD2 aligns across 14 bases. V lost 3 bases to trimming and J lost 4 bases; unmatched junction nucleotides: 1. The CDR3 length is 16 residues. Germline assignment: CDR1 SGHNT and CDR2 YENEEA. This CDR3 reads CASSLGTSGSTGELFF. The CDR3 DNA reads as TGTGCCAGCAGCTTGGGGACTAGCGGGAGCACCGGGGAGCTGTTTTTT.

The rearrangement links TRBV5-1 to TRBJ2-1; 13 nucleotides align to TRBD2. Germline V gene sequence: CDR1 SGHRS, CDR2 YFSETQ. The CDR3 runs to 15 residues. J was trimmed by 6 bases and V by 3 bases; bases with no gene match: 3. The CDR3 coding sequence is TGCGCCAGCAGCTCGGGACTAGCGGGACGCAATGAGCAGTTCTTC. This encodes CASSSGLAGRNEQFF.

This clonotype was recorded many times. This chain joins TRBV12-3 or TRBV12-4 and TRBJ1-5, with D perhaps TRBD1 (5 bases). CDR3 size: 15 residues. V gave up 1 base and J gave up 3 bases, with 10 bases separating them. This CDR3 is CASSLEGRNNQPQHF. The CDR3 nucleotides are TGTGCCAGCAGTTTAGAGGGGAGAAACAATCAGCCCCAGCATTTT.

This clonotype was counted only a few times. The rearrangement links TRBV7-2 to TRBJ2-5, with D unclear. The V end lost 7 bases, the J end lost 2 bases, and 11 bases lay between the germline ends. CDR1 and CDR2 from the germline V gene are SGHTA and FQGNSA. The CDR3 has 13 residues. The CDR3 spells CASKETSQETQYF. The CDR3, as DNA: TGTGCCAGCAAAGAGACGTCACAAGAGACCCAGTACTTC.

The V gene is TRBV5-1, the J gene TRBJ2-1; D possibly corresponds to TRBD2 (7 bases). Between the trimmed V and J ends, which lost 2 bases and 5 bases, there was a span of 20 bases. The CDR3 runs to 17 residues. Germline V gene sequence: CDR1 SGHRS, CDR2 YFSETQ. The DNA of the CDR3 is TGCGCCAGCAGCTTAAACGGGGGGCCTTACCTAAACAATGAGCAGTTCTTC. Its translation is CASSLNGGPYLNNEQFF.

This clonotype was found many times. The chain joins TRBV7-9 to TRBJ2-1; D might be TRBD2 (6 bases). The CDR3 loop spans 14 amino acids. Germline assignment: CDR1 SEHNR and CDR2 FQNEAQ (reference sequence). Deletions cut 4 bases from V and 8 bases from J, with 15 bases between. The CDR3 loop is CASSSGLPGDEQFF. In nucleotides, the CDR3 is TGTGCCAGCAGCTCGGGACTTCCCGGCGATGAGCAGTTCTTC.

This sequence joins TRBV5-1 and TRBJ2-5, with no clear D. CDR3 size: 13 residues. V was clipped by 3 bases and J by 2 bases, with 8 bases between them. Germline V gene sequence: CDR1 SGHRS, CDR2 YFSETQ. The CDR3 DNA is TGCGCCAGCAGCTCCCACAGACAAGAGACCCAGTACTTC. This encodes CASSSHRQETQYF.

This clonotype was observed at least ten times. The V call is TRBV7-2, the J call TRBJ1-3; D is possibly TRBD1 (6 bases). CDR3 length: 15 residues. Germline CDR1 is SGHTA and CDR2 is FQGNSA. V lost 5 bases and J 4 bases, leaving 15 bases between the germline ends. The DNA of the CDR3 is TGTGCCAGCAGCCCCGTCGGGACAACCGGAAACACCATATATTTT. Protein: CASSPVGTTGNTIYF.